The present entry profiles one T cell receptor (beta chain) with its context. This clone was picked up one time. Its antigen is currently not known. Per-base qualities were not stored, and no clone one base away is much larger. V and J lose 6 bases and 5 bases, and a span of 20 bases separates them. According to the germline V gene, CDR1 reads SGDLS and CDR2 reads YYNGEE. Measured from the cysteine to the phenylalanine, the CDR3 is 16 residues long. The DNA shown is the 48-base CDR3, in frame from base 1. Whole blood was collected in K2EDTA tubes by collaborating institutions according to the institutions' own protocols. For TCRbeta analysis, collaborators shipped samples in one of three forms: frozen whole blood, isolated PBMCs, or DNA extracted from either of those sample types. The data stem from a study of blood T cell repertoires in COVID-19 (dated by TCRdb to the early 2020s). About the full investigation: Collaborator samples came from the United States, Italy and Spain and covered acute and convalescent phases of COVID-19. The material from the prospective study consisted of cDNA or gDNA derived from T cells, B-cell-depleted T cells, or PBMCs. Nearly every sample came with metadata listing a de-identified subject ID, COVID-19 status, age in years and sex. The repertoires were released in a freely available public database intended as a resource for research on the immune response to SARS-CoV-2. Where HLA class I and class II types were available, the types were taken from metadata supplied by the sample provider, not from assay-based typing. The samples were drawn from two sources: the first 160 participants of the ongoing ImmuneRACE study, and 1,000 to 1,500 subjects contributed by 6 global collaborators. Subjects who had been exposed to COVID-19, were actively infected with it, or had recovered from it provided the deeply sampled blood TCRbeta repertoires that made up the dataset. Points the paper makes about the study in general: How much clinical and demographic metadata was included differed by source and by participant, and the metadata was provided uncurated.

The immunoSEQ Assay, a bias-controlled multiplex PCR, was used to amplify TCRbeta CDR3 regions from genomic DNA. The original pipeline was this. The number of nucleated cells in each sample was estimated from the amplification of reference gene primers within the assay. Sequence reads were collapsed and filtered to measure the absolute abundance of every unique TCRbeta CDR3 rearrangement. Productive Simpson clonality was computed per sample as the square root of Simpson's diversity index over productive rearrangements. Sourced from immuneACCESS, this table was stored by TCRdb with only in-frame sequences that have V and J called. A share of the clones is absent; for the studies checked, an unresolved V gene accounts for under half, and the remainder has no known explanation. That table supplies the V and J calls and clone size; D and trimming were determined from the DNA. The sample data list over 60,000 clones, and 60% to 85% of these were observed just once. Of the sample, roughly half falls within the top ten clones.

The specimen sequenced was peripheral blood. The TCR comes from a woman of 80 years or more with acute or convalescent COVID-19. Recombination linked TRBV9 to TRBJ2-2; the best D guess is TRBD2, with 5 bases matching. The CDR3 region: CASTPGGRALTGELFF. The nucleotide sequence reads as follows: TGTGCCAGCACCCCAGGAGGTCGAGCTCTAACCGGGGAGCTGTTTTTT.